This passage covers 12 T cell receptor gamma chains from one sample sequenced in a study of gammadelta T cells in human blood. TCRdb re-called the RT-PCR reads via CATT. The table shows about 280 gamma-chain clones, with roughly 15% occurring only once. The sample was Vgamma9Vdelta2 gamma-delta T cells from adult blood. The receptors derive from a human donor.

This clone was recorded a few times. Given a far larger clone just one base away, this is likely a sequencing read error. The chain links TRGV9 to TRGJP. Matching the DNA to germline supplied the J gene, which TCRdb does not give. Per the germline V gene, CDR1 is GITISATS and CDR2 is ISYDGTV (reference sequence). The CDR3 has 15 residues. Written as DNA, the CDR3 is TGTGCCTTGTGGGAACAAGAGTTGGACAAAAAAATCAAGGTATTT. This codes for CALWEQELDKKIKVF.

With respect to this clone: A read error may be the cause here, since a much bigger clone is one base away. The V gene is TRGV9, the J gene TRGJP. Germline V gene lookup returns CDR1 GITISATS and CDR2 ISYDGTV (reference sequence). The CDR3 is made up of 17 amino acids. CDR3 sequence: CAMWEAPGELGKKIKVF. For the CDR3, the DNA is TGTGCCATGTGGGAGGCCCCCGGCGAGTTGGGCAAAAAAATCAAGGTATTT.

This clone was seen a handful of times. A much larger clone is a single base away; this may be a read error. This chain uses TRGV9 with TRGJP. Germline V gene data show CDR1 as GITISATS and CDR2 as ISYDGTV (reference sequence). CDR3 length: 17 amino acids. The CDR3 sequence: CALGEVQQELGKKIKVF. CDR3 coding DNA: TGTGCCTTGGGGGAGGTGCAACAAGAGTTGGGCAAAAAAATCAAGGTATTT.

This clone was detected a few times. This sequence is one base from a far larger clone and is likely a read error. The sample contains more than one DNA sequence encoding this CDR3. The chain has TRGV10 and TRGJ1 or TRGJ2. TRGV10 is designated an ORF whose function remains uncertain. V shed 12 bases and J 12 bases; nucleotides not matched to a gene: 18. CDR3 size: 12 residues. The CDR3 protein is CAAWDYFSWKLF. CDR3 DNA sequence: TGTGCTGCATGGGATTATTTTAGCTGGAAACTCTTT.

Worth noting for this clone: Being one base from a much bigger clone, this may be a read error. V is TRGV9 and J is TRGJP. CDR3 size: 18 residues. From germline, CDR1 is GITISATS and CDR2 ISYDGTV (reference sequence). CDR3 residues: CASWEVVAQELGKKIKVF. DNA of the CDR3: TGTGCCTCGTGGGAGGTGGTCGCCCAAGAGTTGGGCAAAAAAATCAAGGTATTT.

By share, this clone counts as hyperexpanded. In the same sample, other DNA sequences code for this CDR3. This chain joins TRGV9 and TRGJP. With 0 bases clipped from V and 5 bases from J, the junction kept 1 base outside the gene matches. The V gene's germline CDR1 is GITISATS and CDR2 ISYDGTV (reference sequence). The CDR3 has 16 residues. Here the CDR3 reads CALWEVEELGKKIKVF. The CDR3 DNA reads TGTGCCTTGTGGGAGGTGGAAGAGTTGGGCAAAAAAATCAAGGTATTT.

Comments on this clone: The protein TCRdb lists belongs to a much larger clone and differs from this DNA's translation at residue 12, which points to a read error; the protein shown is made from the DNA. The V call is TRGV9, the J call TRGJP. The J gene is not listed in TCRdb, so it was assigned here from a DNA match to germline. Looked up from germline, CDR1 is GITISATS and CDR2 is ISYDGTV (reference sequence). The CDR3 spans 17 residues. CDR3 sequence reads: CAYTRSVGELGEKIKVF. Here the CDR3 DNA reads TGTGCCTACACGAGGTCGGTCGGGGAGTTGGGCGAAAAAATCAAGGTATTT.

In this sample, this clone turned up a few times. Since a far larger clone is one base different, this is likely a read error. The chain combines TRGV9 with TRGJP. CDR1 is GITISATS, CDR2 ISYDGTV, per germline (reference sequence). The CDR3 totals 16 residues. CDR3 in amino acids: CALGEVAELGKKIKVF. As DNA, the CDR3 is TGTGCCTTGGGGGAGGTGGCAGAGTTGGGCAAAAAAATCAAGGTATTT.

The chain employs TRGV5 and TRGJ1 or TRGJ2. TCRdb supplies no J gene; here it was assigned by aligning the nucleotide sequence to germline. The CDR3 is made up of 12 amino acids. The trim removed 1 base at V and 3 bases at J, leaving 0 bases unmatched. Per the germline V gene, CDR1 is VINAFY and CDR2 is YDVSNSKD. CDR3 coding DNA: TGTGCCACCTGGGACAGTTATTATAAGAAACTCTTT. It yields the protein CATWDSYYKKLF.

In regard to this clone: A far larger clone differs by one base, so this is likely a read error. The chain links TRGV9 to TRGJP. With V trimmed by 0 bases and J by 6 bases, 5 bases remained unmatched. The CDR3 sequence is 17 residues long. Germline CDR1 reads GITISATS; CDR2 reads ISYDGTV (reference sequence). In DNA form, the CDR3 reads TGTGCCTTGTGGGAGGTGCAGAGAGAGTTGGGCAAAAAAATCAAGGTATTT. It is translated as CALWEVQRELGKKIKVF.

In its sample, this clone ranks as large. The J gene is TRGJP, the V gene TRGV9. TCRdb supplies no J gene; here it was assigned by aligning the nucleotide sequence to germline. This CDR3 spans 17 amino acids. The V gene's germline CDR1 is GITISATS and CDR2 ISYDGTV (reference sequence). V shed 0 bases, J shed 16 bases, and the junction held 15 bases outside the gene matches. The CDR3 DNA reads TGTGCCTTGTGGGAGGTGCTGGAGTTGGGCAAAAAAAAAATCAAGGTATTT. Its translation: CALWEVLELGKKKIKVF.

Notes on this clone: A far larger clone is one nucleotide away, so this likely arose from a read error. The V and J genes are TRGV9 and TRGJP. Germline CDR1 GITISATS, CDR2 ISYDGTV (reference sequence). The CDR3 runs 17 residues. CDR3 region: CALWEVKQELGKKIRVF. Here the CDR3 DNA reads TGTGCCTTGTGGGAGGTGAAACAAGAGTTGGGCAAAAAAATCAGGGTATTT.